There are many counts of the clone carrying this TCR beta chain. Antigen specificity is unknown. This entry comes from a study of T cells in Graves' hyperthyroidism and ophthalmopathy. Study-level background: Peripheral blood draws took place at initial diagnosis, ahead of any treatment. Study-level results: Most thyroid clonotypes expanded above 0.001 were also detected in blood. The authors' 13 V-J model separated ophthalmopathy from stable hyperthyroidism.

The source material, RNA transcripts, was used to amplify TCR beta CDR3 regions. A first-round RT-PCR of the TCR CDR3 used the HTBI primer set. TCRdb called the multiplex PCR reads again in MiXCR, with one record for every CDR3 protein. The sample lists about 640,000 distinct CDR3 sequences; around 20% were seen once. Germline V gene data show CDR1 as SGHAT and CDR2 as FQNNGV. This CDR3 has 16 residues. The J segment lost 6 bases and the V segment lost 1 base, leaving 7 bases of the junction unmatched. It was uncontrolled infection, other autoimmune disease, pregnancy or lactation that excluded patients.

The rearrangement uses TRBV11-2 and TRBJ2-1; 9 positions match TRBD1. What was sequenced was blood. The TCR was taken from a man aged 25-45 years with Graves' ophthalmopathy. CDR3 DNA: TGTGCCAGCAGCTTAGGCGGGACAGGGAGGGTCAATGAGCAGTTCTTC. This sequence encodes CASSLGGTGRVNEQFF.